A single T cell receptor beta chain is shown here with its context. No antigen is known for it. The sample is drawn from a study of T-cell reconstitution after alpha-beta-depleted transplantation in children. The study's findings and limits: Most T-cell counts and diversity one year after the transplant came from T cells that were newly produced. The study reportedly traced alpha-beta T cells about two months after transplant to several hundred expanded graft clones.

Per germline, CDR1 SEHNR and CDR2 FQNEAQ (reference sequence). The CDR3 totals 11 residues. V lost 2 bases and J 5 bases, leaving 4 bases between the germline ends. Unique molecular identifiers were incorporated during preparation of the TCRbeta library. In TCRdb, the PCR reads were re-called with MiXCR into one record per CDR3 protein. Among roughly 490,000 distinct CDR3 sequences, around 10% were seen once, and the ten largest hold around 15%. This chain uses TRBV7-9 with TRBJ2-7; D gene ambiguous. This clonotype was obtained from a female patient aged 2-10 years who had a stem cell transplant for aplastic anemia, so the T cells may come from the graft donor. Sequencing used PBMCs, mostly from graft donor cells, obtained 180 days after TCRalphabeta/CD19-depleted stem cell transplant. The CDR3 nucleotides are TGTGCCAGCAGCTTATTCGACGAGCAGTACGTC. Translating gives CASSLFDEQYV.